This TCR beta chain came from a study of blood T cell repertoires in COVID-19. Study overall: Samples of COVID-19 (acute and convalescent) were obtained from the United States, Italy and Spain. PBMCs, B-cell-depleted T cells, or T cells provided the cDNA or gDNA that made up the material.

Profiled with immunoSEQ multiplex PCR; TCRdb holds only in-frame clones, not every one. The table has over 450,000 clones, nearly 90% seen once. The sequencing sample was made of peripheral blood. This TCR derives from a man between 18 and 29 years old with COVID-19, enrolled during active disease.

The CDR3 DNA follows: TGTGCCAGCAGTGATCAGGGGGCGCAAAGACCCCTCCACTTT. Amino acid sequence: CASSDQGAQRPLHF. The chain links TRBV6-1 to TRBJ1-6; 8 nucleotides match TRBD1. CDR3 length equals 14 residues. V gave up 3 bases and J gave up 12 bases; unmatched junction bases: 7. From germline, CDR1 is MNHNS and CDR2 SASEGT.